This TCR beta chain was obtained from a study of cytomegalovirus exposure and HLA in healthy donors. Primers for the PCR totalled 60 Vbeta and 13 Jbeta. Method: immunoSEQ multiplex PCR; TCRdb's copy keeps in-frame clones and lacks some. The sample lists about 160,000 clones, roughly 85% occurring once. The CDR3 sequence is 17 residues long. The ends were cut back, 2 bases at V and 4 bases at J, with 21 bases in the middle. The germline V gene has CDR1 SGHVS and CDR2 FNYEAQ. This receptor was identified in a woman aged 50 to 60 in good health and CMV-seropositive. The gene calls are TRBV7-6 and TRBJ2-7; perhaps TRBD1 as D (6 bases). The sample comprised PBMCs. The DNA for the CDR3 is TGTGCCAGCAGCTTAAACGGACCTCGTAGAGGGGGATACGAGCAGTACTTC. Its translation: CASSLNGPRRGGYEQYF.